The 28 T cell receptor beta chains in this list originate from one sample, sequenced in a study of CD8 T cells in Susac syndrome. The authors reverse transcribed roughly 0.45 to 1 ug RNA with random hexamers. From the immunoSEQ multiplex PCR reads, TCRdb called clonotypes with MiXCR, one entry per CDR3 protein. The sample consists of 300,000 to 350,000 distinct CDR3 sequences, 92% of them appearing once. Sequences were obtained from CD4+ T cells from PBMCs. The origin of the receptors is a human donor with multiple sclerosis.

The genes are TRBV3-1 and TRBJ1-6; 9 positions agree with TRBD1. Unmatched junction bases numbered 8, after V lost 1 base and J lost 13 bases. Germline V gene lookup returns CDR1 LGHDT and CDR2 YNNKEL (reference sequence). The CDR3 extends over 15 amino acids. Here the CDR3 reads CASSQVSGTGFPLHF. CDR3 sequence (DNA): TGTGCCAGCAGCCAAGTTTCCGGGACAGGGTTCCCCCTCCACTTT.

The chain links TRBV7-9 to TRBJ2-1, with 16 bases matching TRBD2. CDR1 is SEHNR and CDR2 is FQNEAQ in the germline V gene (reference sequence). V was pared by 5 bases and J by 8 bases, with 9 bases of the junction left unmatched. This CDR3 has 17 amino acids. The CDR3 here is CASSPQGTSGRAHEQFF. The CDR3 DNA is TGTGCCAGCAGCCCCCAAGGGACTAGCGGGAGGGCCCATGAGCAGTTCTTC. Together with reference TRBV7-9 and TRBJ2-1, the CDR3 gives the full variable domain: DTGVSQNPRHKITKRGQNVTFRCDPISEHNRLYWYRQTLGQGPEFLTYFQNEAQLEKSRLLSDRFSAERPKGSFSTLEIQRTEQGDSAMYLCASSPQGTSGRAHEQFFGPGTRLTVL.

The rearrangement joins TRBV6-1 to TRBJ2-2; 13 nucleotides line up with TRBD2. V lost 5 bases and J lost 7; bases outside the gene matches: 7. The CDR3 covers 16 residues. Germline CDR1 reads MNHNS; CDR2 reads SASEGT. CDR3 nucleotides: TGTGCCAGCAGTACACTAGCGGGAGGGCCGGTCGGGGAGCTGTTTTTT. The encoded protein is CASSTLAGGPVGELFF.

This clonotype was detected only a few times. The CDR3 DNA reads as TGTGCCAGCAGTCTCCTAGGACGGGCAGCTTTCTTT. Translation gives CASSLLGRAAFF. The chain uses TRBV6-2 or TRBV6-3 and TRBJ1-1, with no clear D. Trimming shortened V by 5 bases and J by 10 bases, and 14 bases separated the two germline ends. Germline V gives CDR1 MNHEY, CDR2 SVGEGT. CDR3 length: 12 amino acids.

The rearrangement joins TRBV7-3 to TRBJ2-3; 7 nucleotides align to TRBD1. This CDR3 has 16 residues. Looked up from germline, CDR1 is SGHTA and CDR2 is FQGTGA. V gave up 5 bases and J gave up 0 bases; unmatched junction bases: 8. The CDR3, as DNA: TGTGCCAGCAGCCACCAGGGGGACCCTAGCACAGATACGCAGTATTTT. The encoded protein is CASSHQGDPSTDTQYF.

The J gene is TRBJ1-2, the V gene TRBV19; D unclear. The CDR3 extends over 15 amino acids. Trimming took 3 bases from V and 3 from J, leaving 14 bases between them. The germline gives CDR1 LNHDA, CDR2 SQIVND (reference sequence). The CDR3 sequence is CASSMPARGYYGYTF. In DNA form, the CDR3 reads TGTGCCAGTAGTATGCCGGCGCGGGGTTACTATGGCTACACCTTC.

The chain is built from TRBV5-6 and TRBJ2-1; 9 bases align to TRBD2. Trimming cost V 1 base and J 7 bases; bases outside gene matches: 9. The CDR3 consists of 16 residues. Germline assignment: CDR1 SGHDT and CDR2 YYEEEE. The CDR3 DNA is TGTGCCAGCAGCTTGCTGAGCGGGGGGCTCCAAAATGAGCAGTTCTTC. It specifies CASSLLSGGLQNEQFF.

With respect to this clonotype: Compared with germline, one end of the junction differs, possibly owing to a read error. This chain links TRBV7-8 with TRBJ1-2; D not resolved. Germline V gene sequence: CDR1 SGHVS, CDR2 FQNEAQ. The CDR3 contains 14 residues. The CDR3 DNA reads TGTGCCGGCAGCTTAGCTCGCCGTAACTATGGCTACACCTTC. This gives the protein CAGSLARRNYGYTF.

The genes are TRBV5-1 and TRBJ1-3; D gene ambiguous. Germline CDR1 SGHRS, CDR2 YFSETQ. V gave up 4 bases and J gave up 1 base, with 18 bases separating them. CDR3 length: 17 amino acids. The CDR3 loop reads CASSINGRASSGNTIYF. The CDR3 DNA is TGCGCCAGCAGCATCAACGGGAGAGCCAGTTCTGGAAACACCATATATTTT.

This clonotype was recorded a few times. This chain uses TRBV20-1 with TRBJ1-1; the D is unclear. This CDR3 contains 11 residues. CDR1 is DFQATT and CDR2 is SNEGSKA in the germline V gene (reference sequence). Trimming stripped 5 bases from V and 2 bases from J, with 6 bases between. CDR3 loop: CSAPRNTEAFF. The CDR3 region has the DNA TGCAGTGCTCCTCGAAACACTGAAGCTTTCTTT.

This clonotype showed up just once. CDR3 protein: CASSVRGTTYNEQFF. The CDR3 DNA follows: TGTGCCAGCAGCGTACGGGGTACGACCTACAATGAGCAGTTCTTC. The chain has TRBV9 and TRBJ2-1; D perhaps matches TRBD2 (5 bases). This CDR3 has 15 amino acids. Trimming took 1 base from V and 2 from J, leaving 10 bases between them. CDR1 is SGDLS, CDR2 YYNGEE, per germline.

The V call is TRBV20-1, the J call TRBJ2-3; possible D gene TRBD1, 6 bases. V was clipped by 6 bases and J by 4 bases, with 11 bases between them. CDR1 is DFQATT and CDR2 is SNEGSKA in the germline V gene (reference sequence). The CDR3 runs 12 residues. The CDR3 region has the DNA TGCAGTGCAAAGAGGGGGTCAGATACGCAGTATTTT. Translation gives CSAKRGSDTQYF.

This sequence joins TRBV19 and TRBJ1-1; no reliable D call. The CDR3 loop spans 14 amino acids. Germline V gene sequence: CDR1 LNHDA, CDR2 SQIVND (reference sequence). Trimming removed 8 bases from V and 4 bases from J, with 17 bases in between. The CDR3 loop reads CASPPGGRTTEAFF. DNA of the CDR3: TGTGCCAGTCCCCCGGGTGGGCGGACCACTGAAGCTTTCTTT.

The V gene is TRBV4-1, the J gene TRBJ2-1; 9 bases align to TRBD2. The CDR3 has 19 residues. The germline gives CDR1 MGHRA, CDR2 YSYEKL. With 11 bases clipped from V and 3 bases from J, the junction kept 23 bases outside the gene matches. The CDR3 here is CAWTRRGRAPPLNYNEQFF. The CDR3 coding sequence is TGCGCCTGGACGAGACGCGGGAGGGCACCTCCCCTTAACTACAATGAGCAGTTCTTC.

This sequence joins TRBV21-1 and TRBJ1-2; the table's D call, TRBD1, has no DNA check behind it. TRBV21-1 is a pseudogene. This CDR3 comprises 13 residues. This CDR3 reads CASSKEARRGYTF. The CDR3 DNA follows: TGTGCCAGCAGCAAAGAGGCCAGGCGCGGCTACACCTTC.

The V call is TRBV15, the J call TRBJ2-1; TRBD1 matches at 11 bases. This CDR3 region has 16 residues. Losses at the gene ends were 1 base for V and 7 bases for J; bases not matched to a gene: 6. Germline V gene lookup returns CDR1 LNHNV and CDR2 YYDKDF (reference sequence). The CDR3 loop reads CATSRGTGGAWNEQFF. DNA for the CDR3: TGTGCCACCAGCAGAGGGACAGGGGGCGCTTGGAATGAGCAGTTCTTC. Complete variable domain (other parts from reference TRBV15 and TRBJ2-1): DAMVIQNPRYQVTQFGKPVTLSCSQTLNHNVMYWYQQKSSQAPKLLFHYYDKDFNNEADTPDNFQSRRPNTSFCFLDIRSPGLGDTAMYLCATSRGTGGAWNEQFFGPGTRLTVL.

The CDR3 region is CASSLGRGQTVYEQYF. The DNA for the CDR3 is TGTGCCAGCAGCTTAGGTCGTGGACAGACAGTCTACGAGCAGTACTTC. V gene TRBV11-3 combines with J gene TRBJ2-7, with TRBD1 as a possible D gene (6 bases). The germline V and J ends were trimmed by 1 base and 3 bases, with 16 bases remaining between them. CDR1 SGHNT and CDR2 YENEEA come from the germline V gene. The CDR3 sequence is 16 residues long.

CDR3 in DNA: TGTGCCTGGAGTACAGGGGCCTACTATGGCTACACCTTC. Residues: CAWSTGAYYGYTF. This rearrangement joins TRBV30 to TRBJ1-2; TRBD1 aligns across 7 bases. Germline values: CDR1 GTSNPN, CDR2 SVGIG (reference sequence). CDR3 size: 13 residues. V trimming: 2 bases; J trimming: 3 bases; junction bases outside the gene matches: 3.

This clonotype was detected only a few times. V gene TRBV6-4 combines with J gene TRBJ1-1; D gene ambiguous. Trimming stripped 6 bases from V and 4 bases from J, with 12 bases between. CDR3 length: 13 amino acids. The germline V gene encodes CDR1 MRHNA and CDR2 SNTAGT. CDR3 protein: CASSFEGGTEAFF. The CDR3 bases are TGTGCCAGCAGCTTCGAGGGTGGCACTGAAGCTTTCTTT.

CDR3 region: CSANHPAAQSSYEQYF. CDR3 DNA: TGCAGTGCTAACCACCCCGCAGCTCAGAGTTCCTACGAGCAGTACTTC. The J gene is TRBJ2-7, the V gene TRBV20-1, with D unclear. CDR3 size: 16 residues. Germline V gene data show CDR1 as DFQATT and CDR2 as SNEGSKA (reference sequence). Trimming cost V 4 bases and J 1 base, with 20 bases left between them.

The chain employs TRBV5-6 and TRBJ2-1; D is unclear. Germline loops: CDR1 SGHDT, CDR2 YYEEEE. The CDR3 spans 15 residues. With 0 bases removed from V and 2 bases from J, the gap between germline ends came to 9 bases. Here the CDR3 DNA reads TGTGCCAGCAGCTTGGGCGGAGCAGCCTACAATGAGCAGTTCTTC. Protein product: CASSLGGAAYNEQFF.

Only a few counts were recorded for this clonotype. The chain couples TRBV7-6 to TRBJ2-2; D is ambiguous. Germline V gene data show CDR1 as SGHVS and CDR2 as FNYEAQ. The CDR3 totals 12 residues. The V end lost 8 bases, the J end lost 1 base, and 5 bases lay between the germline ends. The CDR3 here is CASRMNTGELFF. Here the CDR3 DNA reads TGTGCCAGCCGCATGAACACCGGGGAGCTGTTTTTT.

The table lists this clonotype with a count of one. The chain couples TRBV6-1 to TRBJ2-5, with 7 bases aligning to TRBD2. Germline-derived CDR1 and CDR2 are MNHNS and SASEGT. CDR3 length: 14 residues. V trimming: 4 bases; J trimming: 5 bases; junction bases outside the gene matches: 7. The CDR3, as DNA: TGTGCCAGCAGTGTTTCCCTGGGAGGGGAGACCCAGTACTTC. It yields the protein CASSVSLGGETQYF.

The count of this clonotype is one. The chain couples TRBV14 to TRBJ2-2; D tentatively fits TRBD1 or TRBD2 (5 bases each). V was trimmed by 3 bases and J by 2 bases, leaving 19 bases between them. Germline CDR1 and CDR2: SGHDN and FVKESK. The CDR3 is 18 amino acids. This CDR3 reads CASSQGRRVRDNTGELFF. The DNA for the CDR3 is TGTGCCAGCAGCCAGGGAAGAAGAGTCAGGGACAACACCGGGGAGCTGTTTTTT.

This rearrangement joins TRBV20-1 to TRBJ2-1, with 8 positions matching TRBD2. This CDR3 has 16 residues. CDR1 and CDR2 (germline): DFQATT, SNEGSKA (reference sequence). Trimming took 2 bases from V and 0 from J; bases not matched to a gene: 6. In DNA form, the CDR3 reads TGCAGTGCTAGAAACCCTAGCGGGCGCTCCTACAATGAGCAGTTCTTC. The encoded protein is CSARNPSGRSYNEQFF.

This chain connects TRBV2 to TRBJ2-1, with 8 bases identical to TRBD2. This CDR3 has 13 residues. The germline V gene has CDR1 SNHLY and CDR2 FYNNEI. V trimming: 5 bases; J trimming: 10 bases; junction bases outside the gene matches: 7. In nucleotides, the CDR3 is TGTGCCAGCAGTCGAAGCGGGAGCGGGGAGCAGTTCTTC. Its protein is CASSRSGSGEQFF.

As DNA, the CDR3 is TGTGCCAGTAGTACCCGTCGATTACAAGAGACCCAGTACTTC. Encoded protein: CASSTRRLQETQYF. The chain carries TRBV19 and TRBJ2-5, with D unclear. V was trimmed by 4 bases and J by 2 bases, leaving 11 bases between them. This CDR3 has 14 amino acids. CDR1 is LNHDA, CDR2 SQIVND, per germline (reference sequence). Together with reference TRBV19 and TRBJ2-5, the CDR3 gives the full variable domain: DGGITQSPKYLFRKEGQNVTLSCEQNLNHDAMYWYRQDPGQGLRLIYYSQIVNDFQKGDIAEGYSVSREKKESFPLTVTSAQKNPTAFYLCASSTRRLQETQYFGPGTRLLVL.

The rearrangement uses TRBV29-1 and TRBJ1-2; D is unclear. Per germline, CDR1 SQVTM and CDR2 ANQGSEA. Deletions cut 5 bases from V and 4 bases from J, with 17 bases between. This CDR3 region has 14 residues. The CDR3 region is CSVKRVGQRYGYTF. CDR3 nucleotide sequence: TGCAGCGTTAAAAGGGTCGGGCAGCGCTATGGCTACACCTTC.